These 16 T cell receptor beta chains were all obtained from the same sample, sequenced in a study of ipilimumab plus nivolumab after autologous stem cell transplantation. Sequencing was performed with immunoSEQ multiplex PCR; in TCRdb, only in-frame clones are kept and a portion is missing. The sample has fewer than 30,000 clones, around 83% seen once; the top ten hold approximately 5.2%. This specimen was PBMCs, taken in a trial of ipilimumab plus nivolumab as post-transplant consolidation. All receptors come from a male donor with diffuse large B-cell lymphoma.

The chain has TRBV5-1 and TRBJ1-1; D unresolved. CDR3 size: 12 residues. Germline V lookup: CDR1 SGHRS, CDR2 YFSETQ. Trimming removed 7 bases at V and 3 bases at J, with 10 bases between. This CDR3 is CASGRTDTEAFF. The CDR3 coding sequence is TGCGCCAGCGGACGGACGGACACTGAAGCTTTCTTT.

V is TRBV5-1 and J is TRBJ1-2; maybe TRBD1 (6 bases). The CDR3 is 16 residues long. The V and J ends lost 4 bases and 4 bases respectively, with 20 bases between them. CDR1 and CDR2 from the germline V gene are SGHRS and YFSETQ. The CDR3 bases are TGCGCCAGCAGCACCACAGGGCGCCCCGCCGTCTATGGCTACACCTTC. Its translation is CASSTTGRPAVYGYTF.

The rearrangement joins TRBV27 to TRBJ1-3; D remains unclear. In germline, CDR1 is MNHEY, CDR2 SMNVEV (reference sequence). V was cut by 4 bases and J by 4 bases, with 11 bases left in between. The CDR3 runs to 14 residues. DNA of the CDR3: TGTGCCAGCAGTTCTGGAGGACCCGGAAACACCATATATTTT. It yields the protein CASSSGGPGNTIYF.

The chain employs TRBV11-3 and TRBJ1-3; the match to TRBD1 covers 8 bases. The CDR3 is 16 amino acids. Per the germline V gene, CDR1 is SGHNT and CDR2 is YENEEA. The V gene end was trimmed by 5 bases and the J gene end by 0 bases; junction bases not matched to a gene: 6. This chain's CDR3 is CASSPGTGYSGNTIYF. For the CDR3, the DNA is TGTGCCAGCAGCCCGGGGACAGGATACTCTGGAAACACCATATATTTT.

The V call is TRBV6-6, the J call TRBJ1-2; a weak D match, TRBD1 (5 bases). The CDR3 has 14 amino acids. V was pared by 5 bases and J by 5 bases, with 15 bases between. Germline V CDR1 and CDR2: MNHNY, SVGAGI (reference sequence). As DNA, the CDR3 is TGTGCCAGCAGTGATGGGGACTGGGTGTATGGCTACACCTTC. Its protein product is CASSDGDWVYGYTF.

The CDR3 DNA follows: TGTGCCAGCAAACTAGAGTCGTTTGGAGAGACCCAGTACTTC. Amino acid sequence: CASKLESFGETQYF. The chain couples TRBV2 to TRBJ2-5, with a possible D match to TRBD2 (5 bases). Trimming shortened V by 7 bases and J by 4 bases, and 16 bases separated the two germline ends. CDR1 SNHLY and CDR2 FYNNEI come from the germline V gene. The CDR3 runs to 14 residues. Full variable domain (outside the CDR3, taken from reference TRBV2 and TRBJ2-5): EPEVTQTPSHQVTQMGQEVILRCVPISNHLYFYWYRQILGQKVEFLVSFYNNEISEKSEIFDDQFSVERPDGSNFTLKIRSTKLEDSAMYFCASKLESFGETQYFGPGTRLLVL.

CDR3 sequence (DNA): TGTGCCAGCAGTGATGGTAGCGGGGGGCCCGGGGAGCTGTTTTTT. Protein: CASSDGSGGPGELFF. The chain joins TRBV6-1 to TRBJ2-2; 10 bases agree with TRBD2. The CDR3 has 15 amino acids. Germline V CDR1 and CDR2: MNHNS, SASEGT. Trimming took 3 bases from V and 6 from J; bases not matched to a gene: 4.

This sequence joins TRBV7-9 and TRBJ1-1; TRBD1 matches at 10 bases. Germline V CDR1 and CDR2: SEHNR, FQNEAQ (reference sequence). J lost 5 bases, V lost 4 bases, and 10 bases had no gene match. The CDR3 spans 16 residues. The DNA for the CDR3 is TGTGCCAGCAGCTCCGGGACAGGGGAGAAGTGGACTGAAGCTTTCTTT. It specifies CASSSGTGEKWTEAFF.

CDR3 residues: CASSLVGGARETQYF. DNA for the CDR3: TGTGCCAGCAGCTTAGTCGGGGGGGCAAGAGAGACCCAGTACTTC. The V gene is TRBV11-2, the J gene TRBJ2-5; TRBD2 matches 8 bases. This CDR3 comprises 15 residues. Trimming at V came to 1 base and at J to 4 bases, leaving 5 bases not matched to a gene. Per the germline V gene, CDR1 is SGHAT and CDR2 is FQNNGV. Full variable domain (rest looked up from reference TRBV11-2 and TRBJ2-5): EAGVAQSPRYKIIEKRQSVAFWCNPISGHATLYWYQQILGQGPKLLIQFQNNGVVDDSQLPKDRFSAERLKGVDSTLKIQPAKLEDSAVYLCASSLVGGARETQYFGPGTRLLVL.

The J gene is TRBJ1-5, the V gene TRBV2; 8 positions match TRBD1. The trim removed 6 bases at V and 6 bases at J, leaving 7 bases unmatched. The V gene's germline CDR1 is SNHLY and CDR2 FYNNEI. CDR3 size: 14 residues. CDR3 sequence: CASRGATGGQPQHF. The DNA of the CDR3 is TGTGCCAGCAGGGGGGCAACAGGGGGTCAGCCCCAGCATTTT.

The CDR3 DNA follows: TGTGCCAGTAGCCCCCGCAGGGGGGGGTCCTACGAGCAGTACTTC. This gives the protein CASSPRRGGSYEQYF. This chain uses TRBV19 with TRBJ2-7; the D call may be TRBD1 or TRBD2 (7 bases each). The CDR3 contains 15 residues. V lost 6 bases and J 1 base, leaving 16 bases between the germline ends. Germline CDR1 and CDR2: LNHDA and SQIVND (reference sequence). Full variable domain (outside the CDR3, taken from reference TRBV19 and TRBJ2-7): DGGITQSPKYLFRKEGQNVTLSCEQNLNHDAMYWYRQDPGQGLRLIYYSQIVNDFQKGDIAEGYSVSREKKESFPLTVTSAQKNPTAFYLCASSPRRGGSYEQYFGPGTRLTVT.

The genes are TRBV29-1 and TRBJ1-1; D ambiguous. Trimming left V 7 bases short and J 0 bases short, with 9 bases between. This CDR3 region has 12 residues. Germline V lookup: CDR1 SQVTM, CDR2 ANQGSEA. The CDR3 region has the DNA TGCAGCGCGCAGACTATGAACACTGAAGCTTTCTTT. It translates to CSAQTMNTEAFF.

This clone showed up just once. V and J are TRBV5-1 and TRBJ1-4; TRBD1 agrees at 7 bases. The germline V gene has CDR1 SGHRS and CDR2 YFSETQ. The CDR3 contains 14 residues. J gave up 4 bases and V 5 bases, and 5 bases lay outside the gene matches. The DNA for the CDR3 is TGCGCCAGCAGTTGGACAGGCCTTAATGAAAAACTGTTTTTT. It translates to CASSWTGLNEKLFF.

The chain joins TRBV10-1 to TRBJ2-3; 8 bases line up with TRBD2. From germline, CDR1 is WNHNN and CDR2 SYGVQD (reference sequence). This CDR3 contains 16 residues. The ends lost 0 bases at V and 6 bases at J; junction bases unmatched: 8. Here the CDR3 reads CASSESGSGAGDTQYF. CDR3 sequence (DNA): TGCGCCAGCAGTGAGTCCGGTAGCGGGGCCGGGGATACGCAGTATTTT.

J is TRBJ1-1 and V is TRBV30; tentative D call: TRBD1 (6 bases). V dropped 3 bases and J dropped 3 bases, with 8 bases sitting between them. Germline loops: CDR1 GTSNPN, CDR2 SVGIG (reference sequence). The CDR3 has 12 residues. CDR3 sequence reads: CAWRGGDTEAFF. Here the CDR3 DNA reads TGTGCCTGGAGAGGGGGGGACACTGAAGCTTTCTTT.

Written as DNA, the CDR3 is TGTGCCAGCTCACCCGGGGCAACGAATCAGCCCCAGCATTTT. Amino acids: CASSPGATNQPQHF. This chain connects TRBV18 to TRBJ1-5; a possible D gene is TRBD1 (5 bases). Per the germline V gene, CDR1 is KGHSH and CDR2 is LQKENI. The V end lost 3 bases, the J end lost 4 bases, and 10 bases lay between the germline ends. The CDR3 covers 14 residues.